The source of this T cell receptor beta chain is a study of T-cell memory formation after mild COVID-19. 5'RACE primed at constant segments yielded TCR alpha and TCR beta cDNA libraries bearing sample barcodes and UMIs. TCRdb reprocessed the 5' RACE reads with MiXCR, giving one entry per CDR3 protein. Of 250,000 or so distinct CDR3 sequences in the sample, about 20% were seen once. The CDR3 consists of 15 residues. The ends were cut back, 0 bases at V and 2 bases at J, with 9 bases in the middle. Germline loops: CDR1 LGHNA, CDR2 YSLEER. The chain joins TRBV4-3 to TRBJ2-3, with TRBD1 as a possible D gene (6 bases). This clonotype was sampled from a man aged 18 to 35 who had mild COVID-19 (a few samples of this study predate the infection). Cell type and time point are not known. The sequencing input was PBMCs or a T cell subset sorted from them (not recorded which). The CDR3 coding sequence is TGCGCCAGCAGCCAAGAGTGGGACACCACAGATACGCAGTATTTT. This gives the protein CASSQEWDTTDTQYF.